Below, one TCR beta chain is given with its context. The CDR3 has 12 amino acids. V gave up 2 bases and J gave up 8 bases, with 9 bases separating them. Per the germline V gene, CDR1 is LNHDA and CDR2 is SQIVND (reference sequence). This record comes from a study of blood T cell repertoires in COVID-19. Study in general: Sites in the United States, Italy and Spain provided acute and convalescent COVID-19 samples.

In the original workflow: Researchers report that nucleated cell counts were estimated from reference gene primer amplification. The assay was immunoSEQ multiplex PCR, and TCRdb's table has in-frame clones only and misses some. From that table come the V and J calls and clone size; the DNA was used to work out D and trimming. The sample holds fewer than 400,000 clones, 80% to 90% seen once. The participants were between about 18 and 90 years old and came from about two dozen US areas. The receptor was isolated from a woman aged 18-29 years who had recovered from COVID-19. This sequence joins TRBV19 and TRBJ1-1; no definite D call. Sequencing was performed on PBMCs or T cells enriched from blood (not recorded which). As DNA, the CDR3 is TGTGCCAGTAGTATAAATCGAGGGGAAGCTTTCTTT. It is translated as CASSINRGEAFF.